This T cell receptor beta chain was sequenced during a study of T cell repertoires in cytomegalovirus infection. As for the study in general: In the study, CMV epitopes included recently identified HLA-C-restricted and well-studied HLA-B-restricted ones. Evidence of both CMV infection and a matching HLA type came from public TCR beta signatures.

General study points: Accumulated public TCR beta family frequency recognized individuals carrying CMV together with the relevant HLA. What dominated the ex vivo response were HLA-C-restricted CMV-specific TCR beta clonotypes.

TCRdb recomputed calls from the reads with MiXCR, one row per CDR3 protein. This table has roughly 500,000 distinct CDR3 sequences, 25% to 35% appearing once. The table lists this clonotype with a few counts. Antigen specificity is unknown. This TCR came from a human donor in good health (CMV status not recorded). Some clones in this sample may be carry-over from other donors' samples. The material was cultured PBMCs, obtained from culture after CMV antigen stimulation.

The CDR3 sequence is CAGGVGRDTGELFF. The CDR3 nucleotides read TGTGCCGGGGGCGTAGGAAGAGACACCGGGGAGCTGTTTTTT. The chain joins TRBV6-2 or TRBV6-3 to TRBJ2-2; possibly TRBD1 for D (6 bases). Germline-derived CDR1 and CDR2 are MNHEY and SVGEGT. V was clipped by 11 bases and J by 3 bases, with 16 bases between them. The CDR3 is 14 amino acids.